The next 23 T cell receptor beta chains were all read from a single sample in a study of cytomegalovirus exposure and HLA in healthy donors (dated by TCRdb to about 2017). Libraries came from the immunoSEQ multiplex PCR assay. For the multiplex PCR, a mixture combining 60 forward primers for TCR Vbeta segments and 13 reverse primers for TCR Jbeta segments was used. TCRdb retrieved this table from immuneACCESS and kept in-frame rearrangements only. Not all clones are present; in checked studies, unresolved V genes account for under half, and no reason is known for the remainder. This sample comprises about 110,000 clones, roughly 80% of them detected only once. The ten most abundant clones make up around 1.3% of the sample. The material sequenced was PBMCs. The receptors shown here come from a woman between 25 and 40 years old in good health and CMV-seronegative.

V usage is TRBV5-1 and J usage is TRBJ2-5; D not certain. V was cut by 0 bases and J by 1 base, with 4 bases left in between. CDR3 length: 13 residues. From germline, CDR1 is SGHRS and CDR2 YFSETQ. The DNA of the CDR3 is TGCGCCAGCAGCTTGGCCAGCCAAGAGACCCAGTACTTC. This sequence encodes CASSLASQETQYF.

The V call is TRBV9, the J call TRBJ2-7, with D unresolved. The V and J ends lost 0 bases and 5 bases respectively, with 12 bases between them. The CDR3 covers 14 residues. The V gene's germline CDR1 is SGDLS and CDR2 YYNGEE. The CDR3 DNA reads TGTGCCAGCAGCGTAGCCTCAGGCTCGAACGAGCAGTACTTC. Translated, it gives CASSVASGSNEQYF.

This chain uses TRBV18 with TRBJ2-3; D is ambiguous. V was cut by 3 bases and J by 4 bases, with 8 bases left in between. This CDR3 is 13 amino acids long. From germline, CDR1 is KGHSH and CDR2 LQKENI. CDR3 in amino acids: CASSPPQSDTQYF. CDR3 bases: TGTGCCAGCTCACCCCCTCAGTCAGATACGCAGTATTTT.

This clone was observed a single time. The chain recombines TRBV11-2 with TRBJ2-2; 9 nucleotides match TRBD1. Trimming took 8 bases from V and 1 from J; bases not matched to a gene: 2. Germline V gene data show CDR1 as SGHAT and CDR2 as FQNNGV. This CDR3 comprises 14 residues. CDR3 sequence reads: CASSTGGNTGELFF. The CDR3 DNA reads as TGTGCCAGCTCGACAGGGGGGAACACCGGGGAGCTGTTTTTT.

This clone was recorded only once. The chain links TRBV4-2 to TRBJ2-2; TRBD2 matches 9 bases. The CDR3 length is 17 residues. Looked up from germline, CDR1 is LGHNA and CDR2 is YNFKEQ. V shed 0 bases, J shed 7 bases, and the junction held 9 bases outside the gene matches. CDR3 DNA: TGTGCCAGCAGCCAAGATTTGGCGGGAGGGCGCGGCGGGGAGCTGTTTTTT. It codes for CASSQDLAGGRGGELFF.

The chain combines TRBV28 with TRBJ2-1, with 7 bases fitting TRBD2. V lost 5 bases and J lost 5; bases outside the gene matches: 12. The CDR3 extends over 16 amino acids. Germline values: CDR1 MDHEN, CDR2 SYDVKM. The CDR3 here is CASSPTILANHNEQFF. The CDR3 nucleotides read TGTGCCAGCAGTCCAACTATACTAGCGAACCACAATGAGCAGTTCTTC.

The chain is built from TRBV7-8 and TRBJ2-7; 9 nucleotides line up with TRBD2. CDR1 is SGHVS, CDR2 FQNEAQ, per germline. Germline trimming cut 2 bases from V and 4 bases from J; bases unmatched to any gene: 6. The CDR3 consists of 15 residues. CDR3 in DNA: TGTGCCAGCAGCTTAACCGCGGGGGGGCGATACGAGCAGTACTTC. Translation: CASSLTAGGRYEQYF.

V usage is TRBV6-6 and J usage is TRBJ1-6; no clear D. CDR1 and CDR2 (germline): MNHNY, SVGAGI (reference sequence). The CDR3 contains 14 residues. Trimming left V 4 bases short and J 5 bases short, with 9 bases between. The CDR3 DNA is TGTGCCAGCAGTTCCGGGATCCATAATTCACCCCTCCACTTT. Translating gives CASSSGIHNSPLHF.

The chain uses TRBV30 and TRBJ1-5; the match to TRBD1 covers 7 bases. V shed 3 bases, J shed 2 bases, and the junction held 7 bases outside the gene matches. The CDR3 is 15 residues long. CDR1 and CDR2 (germline): GTSNPN, SVGIG (reference sequence). The CDR3 DNA sequence: TGTGCCTGGAGCCAGACAGGGCCGCGCAATCAGCCCCAGCATTTT. It encodes CAWSQTGPRNQPQHF.

J is TRBJ2-7 and V is TRBV29-1, with 7 bases fitting TRBD1. J lost 3 bases, V lost 8 bases, and 7 bases had no gene match. The CDR3 spans 12 residues. From germline, CDR1 is SQVTM and CDR2 ANQGSEA. CDR3 bases: TGCAGCTTCCGGGACAGCCTCTACGAGCAGTACTTC. It is translated as CSFRDSLYEQYF.

J is TRBJ2-5 and V is TRBV4-1; TRBD2 matches at 8 bases. The CDR3 loop spans 16 amino acids. From germline, CDR1 is MGHRA and CDR2 YSYEKL. The trim removed 6 bases at V and 2 bases at J, leaving 11 bases unmatched. Here the CDR3 reads CASRLHPLAAQETQYF. CDR3 DNA: TGCGCCAGCAGACTACACCCACTAGCGGCGCAAGAGACCCAGTACTTC.

This chain connects TRBV30 to TRBJ2-2; 14 bases are shared with TRBD2. The length of the CDR3 is 15 residues. CDR1 GTSNPN and CDR2 SVGIG come from the germline V gene (reference sequence). The junction had 3 bases not matched to a gene; V was cut back by 3 bases and J by 6 bases. For the CDR3, the DNA is TGTGCCTGGAGGCCGGGACTAGCGGGAGCCGGGGAGCTGTTTTTT. This gives the protein CAWRPGLAGAGELFF.

The gene calls are TRBV7-9 and TRBJ1-2; weak D call: TRBD1 (5 bases). V shed 1 base and J shed 3 bases, with 6 bases lying between them. The CDR3 loop spans 13 amino acids. Germline CDR1 and CDR2: SEHNR and FQNEAQ (reference sequence). The CDR3 DNA sequence: TGTGCCAGCAGCTTAGGGGACTACTATGGCTACACCTTC. Its translation: CASSLGDYYGYTF.

This clone was found a few times. The CDR3 DNA reads as TGTGCCAGCAGGCCGGTCACCGCTGAAAAACTGTTTTTT. This codes for CASRPVTAEKLFF. The V and J genes are TRBV11-2 and TRBJ1-4; the D is unclear. The CDR3 sequence is 13 residues long. The V gene's germline CDR1 is SGHAT and CDR2 FQNNGV. Trimming removed 6 bases at V and 7 bases at J, with 12 bases between.

The CDR3 region has the DNA TGTGCCAGCAGCCAAGAAGAAGGGGCTAATGAAAAACTGTTTTTT. Amino acids: CASSQEEGANEKLFF. The chain links TRBV4-2 to TRBJ1-4; D might be TRBD1 (5 bases). The V and J ends lost 0 bases and 3 bases respectively, with 8 bases between them. Germline values: CDR1 LGHNA, CDR2 YNFKEQ. CDR3 length equals 15 residues.

The chain joins TRBV11-2 to TRBJ1-5; tentatively, D is TRBD1 (5 bases). The CDR3 length is 15 residues. V lost 0 bases and J lost 0, with 6 bases in between. CDR1 and CDR2 from the germline V gene are SGHAT and FQNNGV. The CDR3 bases are TGTGCCAGCAGCTTAGAGACAGATAGCAATCAGCCCCAGCATTTT. Its translation: CASSLETDSNQPQHF.

This chain uses TRBV30 with TRBJ1-2; D is uncertain. CDR3 length: 10 amino acids. Trimming took off 7 bases at V and 8 bases at J, with 11 bases between the two ends. Per the germline V gene, CDR1 is GTSNPN and CDR2 is SVGIG (reference sequence). CDR3 sequence (DNA): TGTGCCTTGGACTTGTGGGGCTACACCTTC. This translates into CALDLWGYTF.

The rearrangement uses TRBV29-1 and TRBJ2-3; 8 bases line up with TRBD1. The V gene end was trimmed by 6 bases and the J gene end by 4 bases; junction bases not matched to a gene: 12. This CDR3 is 15 amino acids long. Looked up from germline, CDR1 is SQVTM and CDR2 is ANQGSEA. The CDR3 DNA reads TGCAGCGTAACCGGGACAGGCTTCGATCCAGATACGCAGTATTTT. Amino acid sequence: CSVTGTGFDPDTQYF.

The chain uses TRBV5-1 and TRBJ2-5, with unresolved D. This CDR3 region has 12 residues. V was cut by 2 bases and J by 5 bases, with 7 bases left in between. Germline V gene lookup returns CDR1 SGHRS and CDR2 YFSETQ. Here the CDR3 reads CASSFHGETQYF. The DNA of the CDR3 is TGCGCCAGCAGCTTTCACGGGGAGACCCAGTACTTC.

The CDR3 DNA is TGTGCCAGCGGATCAGGGGGCCGAGGCTACACCTTC. Translated, it gives CASGSGGRGYTF. The rearrangement joins TRBV28 to TRBJ1-2, with 8 bases lining up with TRBD1. V gave up 8 bases and J gave up 8 bases; unmatched junction bases: 7. Germline lookup yields CDR1 MDHEN and CDR2 SYDVKM. This CDR3 has 12 residues.

This rearrangement joins TRBV20-1 to TRBJ1-1; D uncertain. From germline, CDR1 is DFQATT and CDR2 SNEGSKA (reference sequence). The CDR3 covers 11 residues. As DNA, the CDR3 is TGCAGACCATGGGCCGAGGGCTCAGCTTTCTTT. Translating gives CRPWAEGSAFF.

This chain joins TRBV7-2 and TRBJ2-2; perhaps TRBD2 as D (6 bases). Germline values: CDR1 SGHTA, CDR2 FQGNSA. With 6 bases removed from V and 6 bases from J, the gap between germline ends came to 14 bases. The CDR3 contains 14 residues. CDR3 region: CASRPGTSPGELFF. The CDR3 bases are TGTGCCAGCAGGCCCGGGACTTCCCCCGGGGAGCTGTTTTTT.

The count of this clone is one. V and J are TRBV30 and TRBJ1-1; TRBD1 matches at 7 bases. Germline lookup yields CDR1 GTSNPN and CDR2 SVGIG (reference sequence). CDR3 length: 13 amino acids. Unmatched junction bases numbered 7, after V lost 3 bases and J lost 6 bases. The CDR3 bases are TGTGCCTGGAGGAAAGGGGGCAGCCCTGAAGCTTTCTTT. This gives the protein CAWRKGGSPEAFF.